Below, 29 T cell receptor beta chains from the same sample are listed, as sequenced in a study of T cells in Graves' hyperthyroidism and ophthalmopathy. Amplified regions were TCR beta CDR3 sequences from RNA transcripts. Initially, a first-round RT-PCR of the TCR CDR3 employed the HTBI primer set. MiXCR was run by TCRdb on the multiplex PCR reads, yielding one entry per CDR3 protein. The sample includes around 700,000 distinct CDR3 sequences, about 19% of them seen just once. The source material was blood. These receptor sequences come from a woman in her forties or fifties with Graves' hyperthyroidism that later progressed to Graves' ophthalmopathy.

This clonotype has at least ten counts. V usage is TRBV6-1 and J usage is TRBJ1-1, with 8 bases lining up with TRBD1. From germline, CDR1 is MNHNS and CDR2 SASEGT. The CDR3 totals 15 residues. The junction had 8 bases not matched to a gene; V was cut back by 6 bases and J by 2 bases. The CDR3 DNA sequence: TGTGCCAGCAGCTCGGACAGGGCCCTTAACACTGAAGCTTTCTTT. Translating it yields CASSSDRALNTEAFF.

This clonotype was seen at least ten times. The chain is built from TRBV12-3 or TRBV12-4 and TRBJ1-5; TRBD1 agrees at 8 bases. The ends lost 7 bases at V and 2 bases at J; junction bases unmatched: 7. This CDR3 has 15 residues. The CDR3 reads CASTLQGGGNQPQHF. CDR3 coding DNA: TGTGCCAGCACCTTACAGGGGGGAGGCAATCAGCCCCAGCATTTT.

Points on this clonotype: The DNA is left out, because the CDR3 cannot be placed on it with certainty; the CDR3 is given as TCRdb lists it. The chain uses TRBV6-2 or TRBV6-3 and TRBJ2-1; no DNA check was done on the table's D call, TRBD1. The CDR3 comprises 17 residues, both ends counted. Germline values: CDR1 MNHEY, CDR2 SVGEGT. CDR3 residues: CASSYPWAGGSYNEQLF.

DNA of the CDR3: TGTGCCAGCAGCTCTAGGTGGGGTAACTATGGCTACACCTTC. This codes for CASSSRWGNYGYTF. The V and J genes are TRBV7-9 and TRBJ1-2, with D unresolved. This CDR3 spans 14 amino acids. The germline CDR1 and CDR2 sequences are SEHNR and FQNEAQ (reference sequence). Trimming pared 4 bases from V and 1 base from J, leaving 10 bases between.

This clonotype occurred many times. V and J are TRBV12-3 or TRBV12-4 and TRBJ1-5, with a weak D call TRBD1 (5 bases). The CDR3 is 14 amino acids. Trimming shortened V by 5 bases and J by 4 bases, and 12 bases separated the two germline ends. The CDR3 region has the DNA TGTGCCAGCAGTACCGGGGGAGAGAATCAGCCCCAGCATTTT. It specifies CASSTGGENQPQHF.

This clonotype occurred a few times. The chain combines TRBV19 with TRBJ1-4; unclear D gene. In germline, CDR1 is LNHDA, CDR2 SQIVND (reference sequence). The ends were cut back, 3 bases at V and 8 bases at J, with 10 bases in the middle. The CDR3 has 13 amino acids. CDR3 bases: TGTGCCAGTAGTATTGATCCGGCCGAAAAACTGTTTTTT. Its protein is CASSIDPAEKLFF.

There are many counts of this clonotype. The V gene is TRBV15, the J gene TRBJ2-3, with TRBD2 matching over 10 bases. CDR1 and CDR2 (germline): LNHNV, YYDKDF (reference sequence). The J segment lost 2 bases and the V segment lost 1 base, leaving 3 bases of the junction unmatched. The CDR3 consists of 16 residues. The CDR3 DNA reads TGTGCCACCAGCAGAGTTAGCGGGGGGACCACAGATACGCAGTATTTT. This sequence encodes CATSRVSGGTTDTQYF.

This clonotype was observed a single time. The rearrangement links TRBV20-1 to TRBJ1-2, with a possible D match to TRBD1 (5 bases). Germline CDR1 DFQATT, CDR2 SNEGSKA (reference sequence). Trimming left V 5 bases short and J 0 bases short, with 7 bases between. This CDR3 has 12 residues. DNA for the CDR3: TGCAGTGCTTCGGACACTAACTATGGCTACACCTTC. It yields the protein CSASDTNYGYTF.

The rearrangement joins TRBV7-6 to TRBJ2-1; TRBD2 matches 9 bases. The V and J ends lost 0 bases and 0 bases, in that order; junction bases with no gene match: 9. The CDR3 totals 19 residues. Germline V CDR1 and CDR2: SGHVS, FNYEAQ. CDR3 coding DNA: TGTGCCAGCAGCTTAGCGGTGGATAGCGGGGGAAGCTCCTACAATGAGCAGTTCTTC. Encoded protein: CASSLAVDSGGSSYNEQFF.

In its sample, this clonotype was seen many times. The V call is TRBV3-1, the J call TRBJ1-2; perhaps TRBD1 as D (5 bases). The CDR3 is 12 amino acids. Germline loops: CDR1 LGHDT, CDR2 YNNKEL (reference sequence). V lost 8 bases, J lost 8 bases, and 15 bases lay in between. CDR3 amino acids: CASGQGREGYTF. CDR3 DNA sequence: TGTGCCAGCGGGCAGGGCAGAGAGGGCTACACCTTC.

CDR3: CASSGRGIGQPQHF. The CDR3 region has the DNA TGTGCCAGCAGCGGAAGGGGGATTGGGCAGCCCCAGCATTTT. The chain combines TRBV9 with TRBJ1-5, with D tentatively TRBD1 (6 bases). Germline CDR1 reads SGDLS; CDR2 reads YYNGEE. This CDR3 region has 14 residues. With 3 bases removed from V and 7 bases from J, the gap between germline ends came to 14 bases.

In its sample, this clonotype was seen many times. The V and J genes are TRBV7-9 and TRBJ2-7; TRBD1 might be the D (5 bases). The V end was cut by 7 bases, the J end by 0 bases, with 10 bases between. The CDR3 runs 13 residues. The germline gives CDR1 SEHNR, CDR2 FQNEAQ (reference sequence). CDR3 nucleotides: TGTGCCAGCACCCCGACAGCCTCCTACGAGCAGTACTTC. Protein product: CASTPTASYEQYF.

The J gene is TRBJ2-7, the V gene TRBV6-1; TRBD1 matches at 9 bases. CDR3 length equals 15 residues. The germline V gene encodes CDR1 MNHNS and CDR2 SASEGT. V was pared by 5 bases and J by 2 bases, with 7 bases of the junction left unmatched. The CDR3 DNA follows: TGTGCCAGCAGTTCTGGGACAGGGCCCACCTACGAGCAGTACTTC. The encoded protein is CASSSGTGPTYEQYF.

CDR3 protein: CASIDLEYGYTF. In DNA form, the CDR3 reads TGTGCCAGCATAGACCTGGAGTATGGCTACACCTTC. This chain joins TRBV6-1 and TRBJ1-2; D is unresolved. The ends were cut back, 7 bases at V and 5 bases at J, with 11 bases in the middle. The V gene's germline CDR1 is MNHNS and CDR2 SASEGT. The CDR3 length is 12 residues.

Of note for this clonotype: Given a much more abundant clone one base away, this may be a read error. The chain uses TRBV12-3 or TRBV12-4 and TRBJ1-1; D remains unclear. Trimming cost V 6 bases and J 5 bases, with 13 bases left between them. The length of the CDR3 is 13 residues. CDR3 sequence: CASRNSQRTEAFF. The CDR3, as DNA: TGTGCCAGCAGAAACTCACAAAGGACTGAAGCTTTCTTT.

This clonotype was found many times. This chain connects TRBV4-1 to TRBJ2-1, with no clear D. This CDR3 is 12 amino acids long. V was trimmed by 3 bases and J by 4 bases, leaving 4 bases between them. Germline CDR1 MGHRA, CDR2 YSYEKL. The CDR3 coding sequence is TGCGCCAGCAGCCATCGATACAATGAGCAGTTCTTC. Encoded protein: CASSHRYNEQFF.

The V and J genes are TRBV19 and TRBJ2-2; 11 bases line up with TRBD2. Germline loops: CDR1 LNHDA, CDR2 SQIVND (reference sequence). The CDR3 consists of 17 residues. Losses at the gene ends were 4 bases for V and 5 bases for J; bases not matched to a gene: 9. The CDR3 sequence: CASSKATSGGRTGELFF. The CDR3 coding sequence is TGTGCCAGTAGTAAAGCTACTAGCGGGGGCCGGACCGGGGAGCTGTTTTTT. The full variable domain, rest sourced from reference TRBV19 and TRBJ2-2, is DGGITQSPKYLFRKEGQNVTLSCEQNLNHDAMYWYRQDPGQGLRLIYYSQIVNDFQKGDIAEGYSVSREKKESFPLTVTSAQKNPTAFYLCASSKATSGGRTGELFFGEGSRLTVL.

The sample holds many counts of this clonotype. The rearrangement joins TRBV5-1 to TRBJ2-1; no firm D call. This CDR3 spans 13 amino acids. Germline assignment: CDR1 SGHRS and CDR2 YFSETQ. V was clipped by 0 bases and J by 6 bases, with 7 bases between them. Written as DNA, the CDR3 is TGCGCCAGCAGCTTGGATCTATTCAATGAGCAGTTCTTC. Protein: CASSLDLFNEQFF.

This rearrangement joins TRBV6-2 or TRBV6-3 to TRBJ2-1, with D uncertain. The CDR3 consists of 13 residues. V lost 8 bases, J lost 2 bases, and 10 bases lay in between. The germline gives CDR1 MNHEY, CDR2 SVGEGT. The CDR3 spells CASAQSPYNEQFF. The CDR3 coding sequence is TGTGCCAGCGCCCAGTCACCCTACAATGAGCAGTTCTTC.

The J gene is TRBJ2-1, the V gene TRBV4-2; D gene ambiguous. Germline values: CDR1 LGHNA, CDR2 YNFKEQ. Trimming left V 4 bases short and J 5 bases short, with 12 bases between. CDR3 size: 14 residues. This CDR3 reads CASSPLGFNNEQFF. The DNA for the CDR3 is TGTGCCAGCAGCCCCCTGGGCTTCAACAATGAGCAGTTCTTC.

The chain's CDR3 is CASSLSSGGGPYGYTF. The CDR3 nucleotides are TGTGCCAGCAGCTTGTCGAGTGGAGGGGGACCCTATGGCTACACCTTC. The V gene is TRBV27, the J gene TRBJ1-2; tentative D call: TRBD1 (6 bases). Germline V gene sequence: CDR1 MNHEY, CDR2 SMNVEV (reference sequence). The V end lost 6 bases, the J end lost 4 bases, and 21 bases lay between the germline ends. The CDR3 length is 16 residues.

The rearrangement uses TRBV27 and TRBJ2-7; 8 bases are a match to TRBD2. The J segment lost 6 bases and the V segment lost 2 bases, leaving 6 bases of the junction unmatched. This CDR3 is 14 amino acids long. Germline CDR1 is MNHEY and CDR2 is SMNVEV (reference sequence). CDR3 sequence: CASSLVSGGIEQYF. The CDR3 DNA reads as TGTGCCAGCAGTTTAGTGAGCGGGGGTATCGAGCAGTACTTC.

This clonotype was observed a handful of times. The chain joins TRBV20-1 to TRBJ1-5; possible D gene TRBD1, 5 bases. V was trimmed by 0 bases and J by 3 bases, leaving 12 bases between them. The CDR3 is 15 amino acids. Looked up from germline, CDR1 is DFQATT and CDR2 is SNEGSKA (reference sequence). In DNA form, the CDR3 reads TGCAGTGCTAGAGAATTCAGGGCCCACAATCAGCCCCAGCATTTT. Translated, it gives CSAREFRAHNQPQHF.

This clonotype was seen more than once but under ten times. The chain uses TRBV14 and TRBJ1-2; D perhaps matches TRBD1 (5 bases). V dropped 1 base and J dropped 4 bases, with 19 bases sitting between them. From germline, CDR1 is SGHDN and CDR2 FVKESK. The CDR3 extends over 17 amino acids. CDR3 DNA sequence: TGTGCCAGCAGCCAAGCTGTGAGACGGGGCGAAGGCTATGGCTACACCTTC. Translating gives CASSQAVRRGEGYGYTF.

The CDR3: CAISESRRAAGDTQYF. The CDR3 DNA sequence: TGTGCCATCAGTGAGTCTAGGAGAGCGGCAGGGGATACGCAGTATTTT. The chain carries TRBV10-3 and TRBJ2-3; D is perhaps TRBD1 or TRBD2 (5 bases each). This CDR3 contains 16 residues. The germline CDR1 and CDR2 sequences are ENHRY and SYGVKD. V was cut by 0 bases and J by 6 bases, with 16 bases left in between.

CDR3 in amino acids: CASGLAGRDQETQYF. The CDR3 coding sequence is TGTGCCAGCGGGCTAGCGGGGCGGGACCAAGAGACCCAGTACTTC. The chain couples TRBV7-9 to TRBJ2-5; TRBD2 agrees at 9 bases. CDR1 SEHNR and CDR2 FQNEAQ come from the germline V gene (reference sequence). This CDR3 contains 15 residues. V dropped 8 bases and J dropped 0; count of bases not matched to a gene: 7.

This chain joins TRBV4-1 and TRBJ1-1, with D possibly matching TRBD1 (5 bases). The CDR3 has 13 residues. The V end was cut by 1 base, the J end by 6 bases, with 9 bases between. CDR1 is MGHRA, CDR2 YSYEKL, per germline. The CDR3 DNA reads TGCGCCAGCAGCCAAGCAGGGTTACCTGAAGCTTTCTTT. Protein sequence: CASSQAGLPEAFF.

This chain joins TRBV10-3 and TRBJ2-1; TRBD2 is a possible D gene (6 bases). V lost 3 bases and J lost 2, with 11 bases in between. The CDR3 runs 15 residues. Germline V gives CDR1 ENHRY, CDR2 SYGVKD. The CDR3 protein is CAISDGTSTYNEQFF. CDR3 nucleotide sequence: TGTGCCATCAGTGACGGGACTTCAACCTACAATGAGCAGTTCTTC.

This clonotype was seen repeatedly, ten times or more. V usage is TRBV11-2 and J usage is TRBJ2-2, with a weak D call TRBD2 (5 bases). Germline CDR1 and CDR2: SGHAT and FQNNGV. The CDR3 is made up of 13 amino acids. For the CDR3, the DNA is TGTGCAGAATCGATAGTGGGGAGCGGGGAGCTGTTTTTT. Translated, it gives CAESIVGSGELFF.